This T cell receptor beta chain comes out of a study of OX40 agonist ivuxolimab in advanced cancers. Sequencing was performed with immunoSEQ multiplex PCR; in TCRdb, only in-frame clones are kept and a portion is missing. Counted here are 72,000 or so clones, under 90% occurring once; the ten biggest clones make up roughly 0.41%. The CDR3 is 15 residues long. With V trimmed by 5 bases and J by 5 bases, 11 bases remained unmatched. The germline CDR1 and CDR2 sequences are MNHNY and SVGAGI (reference sequence). The J gene is TRBJ2-5, the V gene TRBV6-6; 7 nucleotides align to TRBD2. The material sequenced was CD4+ or CD8+ T cells sorted from blood, taken in a trial of the OX40 agonist ivuxolimab. The clonotype comes from an adult with an advanced solid tumor such as melanoma, head and neck, liver or kidney cancer. CDR3 in amino acids: CASSRFGGGSETQYF. CDR3 bases: TGTGCCAGCAGTCGGTTCGGCGGGGGAAGTGAGACCCAGTACTTC.